These T cell receptor beta chains were read from a single sample in a study of metastatic and nonmetastatic thyroid tumors. TCRdb reanalyzed the PCR reads with MiXCR. Among over 20,000 clones listed, about 11% were seen once. The material sequenced was blood. The receptors here all came from a female donor with papillary thyroid cancer or a benign thyroid nodule (not recorded which). Some clones in this sample may be carry-over from other donors' samples. The CDR3 runs from the conserved cysteine through the conserved F or W.

TRBJ1-6 TRBV14 CASSLSGGGSPLHF
TRBJ2-2 TRBV5-1 CASSPHGGSTPGLADSTGELFF
TRBJ2-5 TRBV7-6 CASSPNPGGQETQYF
TRBJ2-7 TRBV19 CASSSRKRTPTGAYEQYF
TRBJ2-7 TRBV18 CASSPTGSSYEQYF
TRBJ2-5 TRBV15 CATSRDGETQYF
TRBJ2-2 TRBV5-1 CASSLVGQVLEVTGELFF
TRBJ1-2 TRBV6-2/TRBV6-3 CASSYRDNYGYTF
TRBJ1-1 TRBV6-1 CASSGGFTRGEAFF
TRBJ2-5 TRBV12-3/TRBV12-4 CATWCSRGRRQETQYF
TRBJ2-1 TRBV5-5 CASSLALAGGPSYNEQFF
TRBJ2-3 TRBV25-1 CASRGPLVADTQYF
TRBJ2-1 TRBV24-1 CATSDWTSGGNEQFF
TRBJ2-5 TRBV6-1 CASSRSLAGQETQYF
TRBJ1-6 TRBV30 CAWRQGWNSPLHF
TRBJ2-7 TRBV20-1 CSAREGSGSSYEQYF
TRBJ1-5 TRBV6-7 CASQVRLPRQPQHF
TRBJ2-3 TRBV6-2/TRBV6-3 CASSYGRFRTDTQYF
TRBJ2-1 TRBV5-1 CASSQNRVSDEQFF